This is a list of T cell receptor beta chains from one sample in a study of CD8 T cells in ankylosing spondylitis. MiXCR, applied by TCRdb to the 5' RACE reads, yields one record per CDR3 protein. The sample contains fewer than 250,000 distinct CDR3 sequences, roughly a tenth of which appear only once. The sequenced sample was blood, either unsorted or a sorted T cell fraction (not recorded which). These receptor sequences come from a male donor with ankylosing spondylitis or in good health (not recorded which). The CDR3 runs from the conserved cysteine through the conserved F or W. The D gene is left open where the match is weak. Only part of the rows carry a size: once, few, many, or a class if the clone is expanded.

clone size	D gene	V gene	J gene	CDR3 DNA	CDR3 protein
many	NA	TRBV27	TRBJ1-6	TGTGCCAGCAGTTTAGAAGCCAGGGGTAATTCACCCCTCCACTTT	CASSLEARGNSPLHF
NA	TRBD2	TRBV3-1	TRBJ2-7	TGTGCCAGCAGCCAAGTCGGGGGACCGGGACTAGCGGGAGGGAACTACTACGAGCAGTACTTC	CASSQVGGPGLAGGNYYEQYF
NA	TRBD2	TRBV6-1	TRBJ2-7	TGTGCCAGCAGTGCCGGGACTAGCGGGGGGAACTCCTACGAGCAGTACTTC	CASSAGTSGGNSYEQYF
NA	TRBD2	TRBV6-5	TRBJ2-2	TGTGCCAGCAGTTCCCTAAGGACTAGCGGGATTACGAACACCGGGGAGCTGTTTTTT	CASSSLRTSGITNTGELFF
NA	NA	TRBV2	TRBJ2-7	TGTGCCAGCAGTGAAGCCTACCAGCAGTACTTC	CASSEAYQQYF
many	NA	TRBV7-2	TRBJ2-6	TGTGCCAGCAGCTTACTGGGAACCGGGGCCAACGTCCTGACTTTC	CASSLLGTGANVLTF
many	NA	TRBV12-3/TRBV12-4	TRBJ2-7	TGTGCCAGCAGCTCACAGCGACACGAGCAGTACTTC	CASSSQRHEQYF
many	NA	TRBV12-3/TRBV12-4	TRBJ1-2	TGTGCCAGCAGCCAGGACGCAAAGGGTGGCTACACCTTC	CASSQDAKGGYTF
many	NA	TRBV5-1	TRBJ2-2	TGCGCCAGCGGTATAGAAGAATCGAACACCGGGGAGCTGTTTTTT	CASGIEESNTGELFF
many	NA	TRBV4-2	TRBJ2-1	TGTGCCAGCAGCCAAGAACCCCCGGCTGGGGGCCGCTACAATGAGCAGTTCTTC	CASSQEPPAGGRYNEQFF
many	NA	TRBV10-3	TRBJ1-2	TGTGCCATCAGTGATGATGGAGTGGGCTATGGCTACACCTTC	CAISDDGVGYGYTF
many	NA	TRBV3-1	TRBJ2-1	TGTGCCAGCAGCCAAGGGTCTGAGCAGTTCTTC	CASSQGSEQFF
NA	NA	TRBV29-1	TRBJ2-6	TGCAGCGTTAGACAGGTGACTTCTGGGGCCAACGTCCTGACTTTC	CSVRQVTSGANVLTF
many	NA	TRBV5-1	TRBJ2-3	TGCGCCAGCAGCTTGGAGGCGACAGGAATCACAGATACGCAGTATTTT	CASSLEATGITDTQYF
many	TRBD2	TRBV20-1	TRBJ2-5	TGCAGTGCCACTAGCGGGGGGTTGAAAGAGACCCAGTACTTC	CSATSGGLKETQYF
many	NA	TRBV20-1	TRBJ2-3	TGCAGTGCGGGGGACACAGATACGCAGTATTTT	CSAGDTDTQYF
many	NA	TRBV12-3/TRBV12-4	TRBJ1-5	TGTGCCAGCAGTTCCAGCGGGTTATCAGGTCAGCCCCAGCATTTT	CASSSSGLSGQPQHF
few	NA	TRBV18	TRBJ1-2	TGTGCCAGCTCAGGACCCGAGGTCGGGAACTATGGCTACACCTTC	CASSGPEVGNYGYTF
few	NA	TRBV10-3	TRBJ1-3	TGTGCCATCAGTGAGACAGGAGGCTTCGGAAACACCATATATTTT	CAISETGGFGNTIYF
many	TRBD2	TRBV5-1	TRBJ2-2	TGCGCCAGCAGCTTGTTCCAGCGGGAGGTTACCGGGGAGCTGTTTTTT	CASSLFQREVTGELFF
few	NA	TRBV6-2/TRBV6-3	TRBJ1-1	TGTGCCAGCATAAGGGATAAGTACACTGAAGCTTTCTTT	CASIRDKYTEAFF
NA	NA	TRBV7-2	TRBJ2-7	TGTGCCAGCAGCTTAAAAGACGGCCCCTACGAGCAGTACTTC	CASSLKDGPYEQYF